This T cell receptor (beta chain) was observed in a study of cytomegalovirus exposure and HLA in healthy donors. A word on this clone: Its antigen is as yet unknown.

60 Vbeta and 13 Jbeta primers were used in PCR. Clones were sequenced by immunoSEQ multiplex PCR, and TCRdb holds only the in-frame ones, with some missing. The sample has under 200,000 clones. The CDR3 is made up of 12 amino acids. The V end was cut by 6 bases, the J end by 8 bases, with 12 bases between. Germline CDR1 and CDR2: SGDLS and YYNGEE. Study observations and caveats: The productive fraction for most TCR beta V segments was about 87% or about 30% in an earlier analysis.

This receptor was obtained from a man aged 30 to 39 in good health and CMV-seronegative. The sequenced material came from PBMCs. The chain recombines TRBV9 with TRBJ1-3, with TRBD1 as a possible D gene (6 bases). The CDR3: CASKPPGDTIYF. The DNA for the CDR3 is TGTGCCAGCAAACCCCCAGGGGACACCATATATTTT.